The 23 T cell receptor beta chains below were found in one sample sequenced in a study of T-cell reconstitution after alpha-beta-depleted transplantation in children. It was with unique molecular identifiers that the TCRbeta library was prepared. MiXCR was run by TCRdb on the PCR reads, yielding one entry per CDR3 protein. The data show around 700,000 distinct CDR3 sequences, about an eighth seen once. The input for sequencing was PBMCs, taken before TCRalphabeta/CD19-depleted stem cell transplant. All receptors come from a girl aged 2-10 years with congenital amegakaryocytic thrombocytopenia, due to receive a stem cell transplant.

The chain couples TRBV6-5 to TRBJ2-1; D uncertain. CDR3 length: 15 amino acids. From germline, CDR1 is MNHEY and CDR2 SVGAGI. Trimming shortened V by 2 bases and J by 8 bases, and 16 bases separated the two germline ends. This CDR3 is CASSYVVGSGDEQFF. CDR3 bases: TGTGCCAGCAGTTACGTAGTAGGGTCTGGGGATGAGCAGTTCTTC.

This clonotype was counted at least ten times. The V and J genes are TRBV4-1 and TRBJ1-3; TRBD1 is a possible D gene (6 bases). This CDR3 is built from 16 residues. Germline V gene lookup returns CDR1 MGHRA and CDR2 YSYEKL. The ends were cut back, 3 bases at V and 0 bases at J, with 12 bases in the middle. This CDR3 reads CASSHPTGSSGNTIYF. CDR3 bases: TGCGCCAGCAGCCACCCCACAGGGAGCTCTGGAAACACCATATATTTT.

The sample holds many counts of this clonotype. The rearrangement joins TRBV28 to TRBJ1-5; D gene ambiguous. V was pared by 8 bases and J by 3 bases, with 5 bases between. Germline values: CDR1 MDHEN, CDR2 SYDVKM. The CDR3 contains 11 residues. The CDR3 reads CASGNNQPQHF. DNA of the CDR3: TGTGCCAGCGGGAACAATCAGCCCCAGCATTTT.

The chain couples TRBV27 to TRBJ2-1; 15 bases agree with TRBD2. J gave up 5 bases and V 6 bases, and 17 bases lay outside the gene matches. There are 20 residues in the CDR3. The germline gives CDR1 MNHEY, CDR2 SMNVEV (reference sequence). This chain's CDR3 is CASRPIGQGTSGRRHNEQFF. Here the CDR3 DNA reads TGTGCCAGCAGGCCAATCGGACAGGGGACTAGCGGGAGGAGACACAATGAGCAGTTCTTC.

This rearrangement joins TRBV28 to TRBJ1-5, with D perhaps matching TRBD1 (5 bases). Per germline, CDR1 MDHEN and CDR2 SYDVKM. V was clipped by 10 bases and J by 6 bases, with 19 bases between them. The CDR3 runs 14 residues. For the CDR3, the DNA is TGTGCCACCCGACCGGGGCTTGTGGGTCAGCCCCAGCATTTT. This codes for CATRPGLVGQPQHF.

There are many counts of this clonotype. The chain combines TRBV12-3 or TRBV12-4 with TRBJ1-1, with D possibly being TRBD1 (5 bases). The CDR3 is 15 residues long. The ends were cut back, 7 bases at V and 3 bases at J, with 18 bases in the middle. Here the CDR3 reads CASNRGNNYDTEAFF. Written as DNA, the CDR3 is TGTGCCAGCAACCGGGGGAATAATTATGACACTGAAGCTTTCTTT.

This clonotype was observed once. J is TRBJ2-5 and V is TRBV4-1; 10 bases map to TRBD1. Germline CDR1 is MGHRA and CDR2 is YSYEKL. The CDR3 runs 15 residues. With 2 bases clipped from V and 6 bases from J, the junction kept 6 bases outside the gene matches. The CDR3 is CASSQPGQGKKTQYF. CDR3 DNA: TGCGCCAGCAGCCAACCGGGACAGGGGAAAAAGACCCAGTACTTC.

This clonotype was recorded at least ten times. This chain connects TRBV20-1 to TRBJ2-1; TRBD2 agrees at 10 bases. The CDR3 runs 14 residues. The V and J ends lost 2 bases and 8 bases, in that order; junction bases with no gene match: 6. Germline loops: CDR1 DFQATT, CDR2 SNEGSKA (reference sequence). CDR3 protein: CSARSLAGEYEQFF. The DNA of the CDR3 is TGCAGTGCTAGATCGCTAGCGGGAGAGTATGAGCAGTTCTTC.

This clonotype was observed a few times. The chain uses TRBV7-9 and TRBJ2-7; 8 nucleotides line up with TRBD2. V trimming: 5 bases; J trimming: 1 base; junction bases outside the gene matches: 10. Germline V CDR1 and CDR2: SEHNR, FQNEAQ (reference sequence). The CDR3 spans 16 residues. The CDR3 DNA is TGTGCCAGCAGCCGGGGGGGGAGGAGTCAATCCTACGAGCAGTACTTC. The encoded protein is CASSRGGRSQSYEQYF.

This clonotype has ten or more counts. The CDR3 spells CASSYGGAGAYEQYF. The CDR3, as DNA: TGTGCCAGCAGTTACGGAGGAGCGGGAGCCTACGAGCAGTACTTC. The chain is built from TRBV6-5 and TRBJ2-7; TRBD2 matches 8 bases. Germline CDR1 MNHEY, CDR2 SVGAGI. The CDR3 has 15 residues. Germline trimming cut 2 bases from V and 2 bases from J; bases unmatched to any gene: 5.

At least ten counts were recorded for this clonotype. V is TRBV7-9 and J is TRBJ1-1; D might be TRBD1 (5 bases). CDR3 length equals 18 residues. Trimming cost V 5 bases and J 0 bases, with 22 bases left between them. Per germline, CDR1 SEHNR and CDR2 FQNEAQ (reference sequence). The CDR3 coding sequence is TGTGCCAGCAGCCCTAGCCGATACCTGGGACCGTTGAACACTGAAGCTTTCTTT. This sequence encodes CASSPSRYLGPLNTEAFF.

This clonotype was seen repeatedly, ten times or more. The rearrangement uses TRBV5-1 and TRBJ2-5; 7 bases match TRBD1. Germline V lookup: CDR1 SGHRS, CDR2 YFSETQ. V lost 2 bases, J lost 2 bases, and 6 bases stayed unmatched. This CDR3 comprises 15 residues. This CDR3 is CASSFRSGGQETQYF. CDR3 in DNA: TGCGCCAGCAGCTTTCGGTCAGGGGGTCAAGAGACCCAGTACTTC.

This clonotype was seen repeatedly, ten times or more. This chain uses TRBV5-4 with TRBJ2-1; D unclear. Trimming removed 0 bases from V and 4 bases from J, with 8 bases in between. Germline loops: CDR1 SGHNT, CDR2 YYREEE (reference sequence). This CDR3 is built from 14 residues. The CDR3 nucleotides read TGTGCCAGCAGCTTGGCCGCAGGATACAATGAGCAGTTCTTC. It specifies CASSLAAGYNEQFF.

V gene TRBV20-1 combines with J gene TRBJ2-7; 9 nucleotides line up with TRBD1. The V and J ends lost 6 bases and 2 bases, in that order; junction bases with no gene match: 8. Germline assignment: CDR1 DFQATT and CDR2 SNEGSKA (reference sequence). CDR3 length equals 14 residues. For the CDR3, the DNA is TGCAGTGCGGATCCGGGACAGGGAACCTACGAGCAGTACTTC. Protein: CSADPGQGTYEQYF.

In regard to this clonotype: One base away lies a much larger clone, so this may be a sequencing read error. The chain is built from TRBV7-9 and TRBJ2-1, with D maybe TRBD1 (5 bases). The germline V gene has CDR1 SEHNR and CDR2 FQNEAQ (reference sequence). The CDR3 length is 16 residues. Trimming removed 4 bases at V and 1 base at J, with 14 bases between. This CDR3 is CASSSYKTESYNEQFF. As DNA, the CDR3 is TGTGCCAGCAGCTCATATAAGACAGAGTCCTACAATGAGCAGTTCTTC.

This clonotype was observed a handful of times. This rearrangement joins TRBV12-3 or TRBV12-4 to TRBJ2-7; the match to TRBD2 covers 12 bases. The CDR3 contains 16 residues. V lost 1 base, J lost 2 bases, and 3 bases stayed unmatched. The CDR3 protein is CASSLEASGRAYEQYF. As DNA, the CDR3 is TGTGCCAGCAGTTTAGAGGCTAGCGGGAGGGCCTACGAGCAGTACTTC.

This clonotype was recorded many times. The chain carries TRBV5-1 and TRBJ2-3; 7 bases fit TRBD1. The CDR3 runs to 16 residues. The V and J ends lost 0 bases and 2 bases, in that order; junction bases with no gene match: 6. Per the germline V gene, CDR1 is SGHRS and CDR2 is YFSETQ. The CDR3 DNA is TGCGCCAGCAGCTTGGAGGGGGCTACAAACACAGATACGCAGTATTTT. Protein product: CASSLEGATNTDTQYF.

This clonotype occurred many times. The gene calls are TRBV5-1 and TRBJ1-2; D gene unclear. The CDR3 has 14 residues. Germline V gene sequence: CDR1 SGHRS, CDR2 YFSETQ. Trimming took 1 base from V and 0 from J, leaving 7 bases between them. CDR3 DNA sequence: TGCGCCAGCAGCTTGAGTGAGACTAACTATGGCTACACCTTC. As protein: CASSLSETNYGYTF.

This clonotype occurred many times. V is TRBV28 and J is TRBJ2-7, with D possibly being TRBD1 (5 bases). The CDR3 is 13 residues long. Germline loops: CDR1 MDHEN, CDR2 SYDVKM. The germline V and J ends were trimmed by 6 bases and 7 bases, with 16 bases remaining between them. CDR3 sequence (DNA): TGTGCCAGCAGCCCGACAGCTACCTGGGAGCAGTACTTC. Amino acids: CASSPTATWEQYF.

This clonotype occurred many times. The CDR3 protein is CAGVGLENTEAFF. CDR3 bases: TGTGCCGGGGTTGGGCTTGAGAACACTGAAGCTTTCTTT. The chain has TRBV7-9 and TRBJ1-1, with no clear D. The CDR3 runs 13 residues. Between the trimmed V and J ends, which lost 11 bases and 1 base, there was a span of 14 bases. Germline V gene data show CDR1 as SEHNR and CDR2 as FQNEAQ (reference sequence).

This clonotype showed up many times. This sequence joins TRBV20-1 and TRBJ1-1, with D possibly being TRBD1 (6 bases). Germline V gene sequence: CDR1 DFQATT, CDR2 SNEGSKA (reference sequence). V lost 0 bases to trimming and J lost 5 bases, with 13 bases between them. The length of the CDR3 is 14 residues. The CDR3 DNA reads TGCAGTGCTAGAGACCATACAGGGTTGACTGAAGCTTTCTTT. Translated: CSARDHTGLTEAFF.

The V gene is TRBV3-1, the J gene TRBJ2-7; weak D call: TRBD2 (5 bases). The V gene's germline CDR1 is LGHDT and CDR2 YNNKEL (reference sequence). V was trimmed by 3 bases and J by 6 bases, leaving 12 bases between them. This CDR3 region has 13 residues. As DNA, the CDR3 is TGTGCCAGCAGCCAGGCGGGCACTGCCGAGCAGTACTTC. Protein sequence: CASSQAGTAEQYF.

This clonotype occurred a few times. The chain carries TRBV28 and TRBJ2-5, with 7 bases aligning to TRBD2. The CDR3 length is 15 residues. From germline, CDR1 is MDHEN and CDR2 SYDVKM. Germline trimming cut 7 bases from V and 1 base from J; bases unmatched to any gene: 9. The CDR3 sequence is CASTNPPSGQETQYF. CDR3 nucleotides: TGTGCCAGCACAAACCCCCCTAGCGGCCAAGAGACCCAGTACTTC.